The 17 T cell receptor beta chains in this list originate from one sample, sequenced in a study of blood T cell repertoires in COVID-19. Sequencing used immunoSEQ multiplex PCR; TCRdb keeps in-frame clones, though not all of them. Counted here are tens of thousands of clones, around 90% occurring once; the ten biggest clones make up about 5.5%. Sequenced material: peripheral blood. Receptors were obtained from a woman older than 75 with acute or convalescent COVID-19.

This chain joins TRBV5-1 and TRBJ2-2; 7 nucleotides align to TRBD1. Trimming cost V 0 bases and J 3 bases; bases outside gene matches: 2. CDR3 size: 15 residues. The germline V gene has CDR1 SGHRS and CDR2 YFSETQ. The CDR3 sequence is CASSLAGTDTGELFF. The CDR3, as DNA: TGCGCCAGCAGCTTGGCGGGGACAGACACCGGGGAGCTGTTTTTT. Complete variable domain (other parts from reference TRBV5-1 and TRBJ2-2): KAGVTQTPRYLIKTRGQQVTLSCSPISGHRSVSWYQQTPGQGLQFLFEYFSETQRNKGNFPGRFSGRQFSNSRSEMNVSTLELGDSALYLCASSLAGTDTGELFFGEGSRLTVL.

On this clone itself: The sample contains more than one DNA sequence encoding this CDR3. The chain employs TRBV6-6 and TRBJ1-3; possibly TRBD1 for D (5 bases). Germline CDR1 is MNHNY and CDR2 is SVGAGI (reference sequence). The CDR3 covers 13 residues. The germline V and J ends were trimmed by 6 bases and 1 base, with 7 bases remaining between them. Written as DNA, the CDR3 is TGTGCCAGCAGGCAGGGTTCTGGAAACACCATATATTTT. This gives the protein CASRQGSGNTIYF.

The gene calls are TRBV20-1 and TRBJ2-5, with D perhaps matching TRBD2 (5 bases). The ends were cut back, 3 bases at V and 7 bases at J, with 27 bases in the middle. This CDR3 comprises 17 residues. Germline V gene sequence: CDR1 DFQATT, CDR2 SNEGSKA (reference sequence). The CDR3 nucleotides read TGCAGTGCTAGTCCTACTGCGACCGGACTCCAAGTGGGGACCCAGTACTTC. This gives the protein CSASPTATGLQVGTQYF.

The genes are TRBV11-1 and TRBJ1-3; D is possibly TRBD1 (6 bases). Trimming removed 5 bases from V and 3 bases from J, with 11 bases in between. The CDR3 contains 14 residues. From germline, CDR1 is SGHAT and CDR2 FQDESV (reference sequence). DNA of the CDR3: TGTGCCAGCAGCCAGACAGGAGTTGGAAACACCATATATTTT. It yields the protein CASSQTGVGNTIYF.

The chain employs TRBV6-6 and TRBJ2-7; 9 bases are a match to TRBD1. Germline assignment: CDR1 MNHNY and CDR2 SVGAGI (reference sequence). The CDR3 is 15 amino acids. Trimming at V came to 3 bases and at J to 4 bases, leaving 7 bases not matched to a gene. The CDR3 region is CASSYSGTGSYEQYF. CDR3 nucleotides: TGTGCCAGCAGTTATTCCGGGACAGGGAGTTACGAGCAGTACTTC.

The chain couples TRBV29-1 to TRBJ2-3; TRBD2 matches at 8 bases. Losses at the gene ends were 3 bases for V and 5 bases for J; bases not matched to a gene: 16. CDR3 size: 17 residues. Germline lookup yields CDR1 SQVTM and CDR2 ANQGSEA. The CDR3 nucleotides are TGCAGCGTTGAGTATGCGGGGTTCGGCGGGGGGATAGATACGCAGTATTTT. Amino acids: CSVEYAGFGGGIDTQYF.

The chain joins TRBV19 to TRBJ1-2, with 7 bases that match TRBD1. The CDR3 extends over 13 amino acids. Germline assignment: CDR1 LNHDA and CDR2 SQIVND (reference sequence). J was trimmed by 2 bases and V by 5 bases; bases with no gene match: 2. The CDR3 DNA reads TGTGCCAGTAGTCTGGACAGGAACTATGGCTACACCTTC. Protein product: CASSLDRNYGYTF. The full variable domain, completed using reference TRBV19 and TRBJ1-2, is DGGITQSPKYLFRKEGQNVTLSCEQNLNHDAMYWYRQDPGQGLRLIYYSQIVNDFQKGDIAEGYSVSREKKESFPLTVTSAQKNPTAFYLCASSLDRNYGYTFGSGTRLTVV.

This chain connects TRBV18 to TRBJ1-5, with 9 positions matching TRBD1. The germline gives CDR1 KGHSH, CDR2 LQKENI. The CDR3 contains 15 residues. V gave up 3 bases and J gave up 8 bases; unmatched junction bases: 8. The CDR3 region has the DNA TGTGCCAGCTCACCGGGACAGGGAACCTTGGAGCCCCAGCATTTT. Amino acid sequence: CASSPGQGTLEPQHF. The full variable domain, completed using reference TRBV18 and TRBJ1-5, is NAGVMQNPRHLVRRRGQEARLRCSPMKGHSHVYWYRQLPEEGLKFMVYLQKENIIDESGMPKERFSAEFPKEGPSILRIQQVVRGDSAAYFCASSPGQGTLEPQHFGDGTRLSIL.

The chain combines TRBV9 with TRBJ2-1; 9 bases are a match to TRBD1. The CDR3 sequence is 18 residues long. Germline V gene lookup returns CDR1 SGDLS and CDR2 YYNGEE. V trimming: 4 bases; J trimming: 4 bases; junction bases outside the gene matches: 15. The DNA for the CDR3 is TGTGCCAGCAGCCCAGGGACAGGGTCCCGGGCACCGTACAATGAGCAGTTCTTC. Its translation: CASSPGTGSRAPYNEQFF. The whole variable domain, remainder taken from reference TRBV9 and TRBJ2-1, is DSGVTQTPKHLITATGQRVTLRCSPRSGDLSVYWYQQSLDQGLQFLIQYYNGEERAKGNILERFSAQQFPDLHSELNLSSLELGDSALYFCASSPGTGSRAPYNEQFFGPGTRLTVL.

The chain employs TRBV30 and TRBJ2-7; TRBD2 agrees at 8 bases. The germline V gene encodes CDR1 GTSNPN and CDR2 SVGIG (reference sequence). Germline trimming cut 2 bases from V and 3 bases from J; bases unmatched to any gene: 3. CDR3 length equals 13 residues. This CDR3 is CAWSSGGDYEQYF. CDR3 in DNA: TGTGCCTGGAGTAGCGGGGGAGACTACGAGCAGTACTTC. Using reference TRBV30 and TRBJ2-7 for the parts outside the CDR3, the full variable domain is SQTIHQWPATLVQPVGSPLSLECTVEGTSNPNLYWYRQAAGRGLQLLFYSVGIGQISSEVPQNLSASRPQDRQFILSSKKLLLSDSGFYLCAWSSGGDYEQYFGPGTRLTVT.

This chain uses TRBV7-2 with TRBJ1-1; 7 bases are shared with TRBD1. Germline V CDR1 and CDR2: SGHTA, FQGNSA. CDR3 length equals 17 residues. Losses at the gene ends were 2 bases for V and 3 bases for J; bases not matched to a gene: 12. The CDR3 reads CASSLTAWVQGDTEAFF. The CDR3 coding sequence is TGTGCCAGCAGCTTAACGGCTTGGGTTCAGGGGGACACTGAAGCTTTCTTT. The whole variable domain, remainder taken from reference TRBV7-2 and TRBJ1-1, is GAGVSQSPSNKVTEKGKDVELRCDPISGHTALYWYRQSLGQGLEFLIYFQGNSAPDKSGLPSDRFSAERTGGSVSTLTIQRTQQEDSAVYLCASSLTAWVQGDTEAFFGQGTRLTVV.

The gene calls are TRBV5-1 and TRBJ2-1; TRBD2 matches at 10 bases. The V segment lost 7 bases and the J segment 6 bases; nucleotides outside the gene matches: 13. The CDR3 consists of 16 residues. Germline-derived CDR1 and CDR2 are SGHRS and YFSETQ. CDR3 sequence (DNA): TGCGCCAGCCGATTCGTAGCGGGGGGTCTAACCAATGAGCAGTTCTTC. Its translation: CASRFVAGGLTNEQFF.

The chain has TRBV6-5 and TRBJ2-7; 9 positions agree with TRBD1. CDR1 and CDR2 from the germline V gene are MNHEY and SVGAGI. This CDR3 has 15 residues. Trimming took 0 bases from V and 4 from J; bases not matched to a gene: 4. Here the CDR3 DNA reads TGTGCCAGCAGTTACTCCGGGACAGGGAGTTACGAGCAGTACTTC. Residues: CASSYSGTGSYEQYF.

The chain joins TRBV12-3 or TRBV12-4 to TRBJ1-2; D may be TRBD1 (5 bases). Trimming removed 6 bases at V and 4 bases at J, with 12 bases between. The CDR3 spans 13 residues. Here the CDR3 reads CASSYGTSYGYTF. In DNA form, the CDR3 reads TGTGCCAGCAGCTATGGGACTTCCTATGGCTACACCTTC.

V gene TRBV24-1 combines with J gene TRBJ2-3; 9 bases are a match to TRBD2. The CDR3 is 15 residues long. The germline CDR1 and CDR2 sequences are KGHDR and SFDVKD. V was pared by 3 bases and J by 4 bases, with 4 bases of the junction left unmatched. The CDR3 DNA reads as TGTGCCACCAGTGATCGGCGGGGGGGTCCAGATACGCAGTATTTT. Protein sequence: CATSDRRGGPDTQYF.

V gene TRBV30 combines with J gene TRBJ1-1; TRBD1 agrees at 7 bases. From germline, CDR1 is GTSNPN and CDR2 SVGIG (reference sequence). V lost 0 bases, J lost 0 bases, and 7 bases stayed unmatched. The CDR3 covers 16 residues. The CDR3 spells CAWSVGGSSLNTEAFF. For the CDR3, the DNA is TGTGCCTGGAGTGTAGGGGGCTCTTCCTTGAACACTGAAGCTTTCTTT.

The V and J genes are TRBV5-1 and TRBJ2-5; no clear D. CDR3 size: 17 residues. The V end was cut by 0 bases, the J end by 1 base, with 16 bases between. Germline V gene sequence: CDR1 SGHRS, CDR2 YFSETQ. CDR3: CASSLAVDGWAQETQYF. The CDR3 DNA reads as TGCGCCAGCAGCTTGGCCGTGGATGGGTGGGCCCAAGAGACCCAGTACTTC. The full variable domain, with the rest looked up from reference TRBV5-1 and TRBJ2-5, is KAGVTQTPRYLIKTRGQQVTLSCSPISGHRSVSWYQQTPGQGLQFLFEYFSETQRNKGNFPGRFSGRQFSNSRSEMNVSTLELGDSALYLCASSLAVDGWAQETQYFGPGTRLLVL.